The 25 T cell receptor beta chains listed next were all sequenced from one sample in a study of cytomegalovirus exposure and HLA in healthy donors. Researchers ran the PCR with 60 Vbeta and 13 Jbeta primers. Sequencing used immunoSEQ multiplex PCR; TCRdb keeps in-frame clones, though not all of them. The table has about 110,000 clones, over 60% seen once; the top ten hold 2.5% to 3.5%. Source material: PBMCs. The receptors come from a woman aged 55-70 years in good health and CMV-seropositive.

V gene TRBV9 combines with J gene TRBJ2-1, with a tentative D call TRBD2 (6 bases). Trimming removed 2 bases at V and 4 bases at J, with 13 bases between. The CDR3 is 15 residues long. Germline V gives CDR1 SGDLS, CDR2 YYNGEE. CDR3 nucleotide sequence: TGTGCCAGCAGCGTCCTCGGCGGGAAATACAATGAGCAGTTCTTC. Translating it yields CASSVLGGKYNEQFF. The full variable domain, in which reference TRBV9 and TRBJ2-1 provide the parts outside the CDR3, is DSGVTQTPKHLITATGQRVTLRCSPRSGDLSVYWYQQSLDQGLQFLIQYYNGEERAKGNILERFSAQQFPDLHSELNLSSLELGDSALYFCASSVLGGKYNEQFFGPGTRLTVL.

This chain links TRBV5-1 with TRBJ1-2; no firm D call. CDR1 is SGHRS and CDR2 is YFSETQ in the germline V gene. This CDR3 is built from 14 residues. V gave up 1 base and J gave up 2 bases, with 9 bases separating them. In DNA, the CDR3 is TGCGCCAGCAGCTTGACGGGTTCCAACTATGGCTACACCTTC. It yields the protein CASSLTGSNYGYTF. Full variable domain (remainder filled in from reference TRBV5-1 and TRBJ1-2): KAGVTQTPRYLIKTRGQQVTLSCSPISGHRSVSWYQQTPGQGLQFLFEYFSETQRNKGNFPGRFSGRQFSNSRSEMNVSTLELGDSALYLCASSLTGSNYGYTFGSGTRLTVV.

The V and J genes are TRBV19 and TRBJ2-7, with 10 bases that match TRBD2. V shed 2 bases, J shed 3 bases, and the junction held 13 bases outside the gene matches. The CDR3 runs 18 residues. Germline V gives CDR1 LNHDA, CDR2 SQIVND (reference sequence). This CDR3 reads CASSIRWELAGRIYEQYF. The CDR3 DNA follows: TGTGCCAGTAGTATAAGGTGGGAACTAGCGGGACGTATCTACGAGCAGTACTTC.

The chain carries TRBV7-9 and TRBJ2-7; 9 nucleotides match TRBD1. With V trimmed by 7 bases and J by 5 bases, 9 bases remained unmatched. This CDR3 region has 14 residues. Germline-derived CDR1 and CDR2 are SEHNR and FQNEAQ (reference sequence). This CDR3 is CASNQGDRAHEQYF. The CDR3 coding sequence is TGTGCCAGCAACCAAGGGGACAGGGCCCACGAGCAGTACTTC.

This clone was picked up a small number of times. J is TRBJ2-7 and V is TRBV7-2; TRBD2 agrees at 8 bases. V lost 5 bases, J lost 3 bases, and 3 bases stayed unmatched. From germline, CDR1 is SGHTA and CDR2 FQGNSA. There are 13 residues in the CDR3. DNA of the CDR3: TGTGCCAGCAGCAGGACTAGCATCTACGAGCAGTACTTC. It yields the protein CASSRTSIYEQYF.

A note on this clone: This sample also contains other DNA sequences that code for the same CDR3. J is TRBJ1-5 and V is TRBV27; TRBD1 matches 7 bases. Losses at the gene ends were 2 bases for V and 6 bases for J; bases not matched to a gene: 4. The CDR3 is 14 residues long. Germline V gene data show CDR1 as MNHEY and CDR2 as SMNVEV (reference sequence). The CDR3 reads CASSLGGGGQPQHF. The CDR3 coding sequence is TGTGCCAGCAGTTTAGGAGGGGGCGGTCAGCCCCAGCATTTT.

The chain employs TRBV18 and TRBJ2-1, with 9 positions matching TRBD1. V lost 3 bases to trimming and J lost 7 bases; unmatched junction nucleotides: 7. CDR3 size: 15 residues. In germline, CDR1 is KGHSH, CDR2 LQKENI. Here the CDR3 reads CASSPLQGAGNEQFF. CDR3 DNA: TGTGCCAGCTCACCCCTACAGGGGGCTGGGAATGAGCAGTTCTTC. Combining the CDR3 with reference TRBV18 and TRBJ2-1 gives the whole variable domain NAGVMQNPRHLVRRRGQEARLRCSPMKGHSHVYWYRQLPEEGLKFMVYLQKENIIDESGMPKERFSAEFPKEGPSILRIQQVVRGDSAAYFCASSPLQGAGNEQFFGPGTRLTVL.

CDR3 sequence reads: CASSRTSGSSPYEQYF. CDR3 coding DNA: TGTGCCAGTAGTCGGACTAGCGGGAGTTCTCCCTACGAGCAGTACTTC. The chain uses TRBV19 and TRBJ2-7; 13 nucleotides align to TRBD2. Germline CDR1 reads LNHDA; CDR2 reads SQIVND (reference sequence). This CDR3 contains 16 residues. V trimming: 5 bases; J trimming: 2 bases; junction bases outside the gene matches: 6. The full variable domain, completed using reference TRBV19 and TRBJ2-7, is DGGITQSPKYLFRKEGQNVTLSCEQNLNHDAMYWYRQDPGQGLRLIYYSQIVNDFQKGDIAEGYSVSREKKESFPLTVTSAQKNPTAFYLCASSRTSGSSPYEQYFGPGTRLTVT.

This chain links TRBV5-1 with TRBJ2-7; TRBD1 matches at 8 bases. In germline, CDR1 is SGHRS, CDR2 YFSETQ. The V and J ends lost 4 bases and 7 bases, in that order; junction bases with no gene match: 13. CDR3 length: 15 residues. The CDR3 here is CASSPIPGQVSEQYF. In DNA form, the CDR3 reads TGCGCCAGCAGCCCAATCCCGGGACAGGTTTCGGAGCAGTACTTC.

This sequence joins TRBV2 and TRBJ2-7, with 14 positions matching TRBD2. V lost 9 bases, J lost 2 bases, and 6 bases stayed unmatched. The CDR3 length is 15 residues. The V gene's germline CDR1 is SNHLY and CDR2 FYNNEI. Here the CDR3 reads CASIGTSGRAYEQYF. In DNA, the CDR3 is TGTGCCAGTATTGGGACTAGCGGGAGAGCCTACGAGCAGTACTTC.

This chain joins TRBV29-1 and TRBJ2-1, with D tentatively TRBD2 (5 bases). V was pared by 2 bases and J by 0 bases, with 11 bases between. The CDR3 length is 15 residues. Germline CDR1 and CDR2: SQVTM and ANQGSEA. The CDR3 reads CSVERAGRSYNEQFF. Here the CDR3 DNA reads TGCAGCGTTGAAAGGGCGGGCCGCTCCTACAATGAGCAGTTCTTC.

V and J are TRBV21-1 and TRBJ1-4; TRBD1, the D gene given by the table, was not confirmed from the DNA. TRBV21-1 is a recognized pseudogene. CDR3 length: 16 amino acids. The CDR3 is CASSNEAGSTNEKLFF. The CDR3 nucleotides are TGTGCCAGCAGCAACGAAGCAGGGTCAACTAATGAAAAACTGTTTTTT.

The chain recombines TRBV7-8 with TRBJ1-6; the match to TRBD1 covers 9 bases. V shed 4 bases, J shed 3 bases, and the junction held 10 bases outside the gene matches. CDR1 SGHVS and CDR2 FQNEAQ come from the germline V gene. The CDR3 runs to 18 residues. The DNA for the CDR3 is TGTGCCAGCAGCTCGACCCTGACAGGGGGAAACTATAATTCACCCCTCCACTTT. Translation gives CASSSTLTGGNYNSPLHF.

On this clone: Relative to the germline gene, one junction end is altered; a read error may explain this. The chain joins TRBV2 to TRBJ2-5; D may be TRBD2 (5 bases). This CDR3 comprises 12 residues. Per germline, CDR1 SNHLY and CDR2 FYNNEI. CDR3 amino acids: CAGSVTGETQYF. In nucleotides, the CDR3 is TGTGCCGGCAGTGTTACGGGGGAGACCCAGTACTTC.

The chain has TRBV15 and TRBJ2-5, with 9 bases lining up with TRBD2. Trimming at V came to 7 bases and at J to 4 bases, leaving 10 bases not matched to a gene. Germline V lookup: CDR1 LNHNV, CDR2 YYDKDF (reference sequence). The CDR3 spans 15 residues. The DNA of the CDR3 is TGTGCCACCAAGCCCCTAGGACTAGCGCGAGAGACCCAGTACTTC. Its protein product is CATKPLGLARETQYF. Based on the CDR3 plus reference TRBV15 and TRBJ2-5, the full variable domain is DAMVIQNPRYQVTQFGKPVTLSCSQTLNHNVMYWYQQKSSQAPKLLFHYYDKDFNNEADTPDNFQSRRPNTSFCFLDIRSPGLGDTAMYLCATKPLGLARETQYFGPGTRLLVL.

The chain carries TRBV11-3 and TRBJ2-2; 10 bases agree with TRBD2. With V trimmed by 1 base and J by 2 bases, 10 bases remained unmatched. Germline loops: CDR1 SGHNT, CDR2 YENEEA. This CDR3 has 19 amino acids. The DNA for the CDR3 is TGTGCCAGCAGCTTAGGGAAACTACTAGCGGGATTAAACACCGGGGAGCTGTTTTTT. This gives the protein CASSLGKLLAGLNTGELFF.

This clone was detected only once. The chain uses TRBV5-1 and TRBJ2-5; 12 bases fit TRBD2. V was pared by 4 bases and J by 2 bases, with 6 bases of the junction left unmatched. The germline CDR1 and CDR2 sequences are SGHRS and YFSETQ. CDR3 size: 16 residues. The CDR3 region has the DNA TGCGCCAGCAGCAGCTGGACTAGCGGGGAGCAAGAGACCCAGTACTTC. Translated: CASSSWTSGEQETQYF.

The genes are TRBV2 and TRBJ2-2, with 8 bases that match TRBD2. Looked up from germline, CDR1 is SNHLY and CDR2 is FYNNEI. The CDR3 runs to 13 residues. The J segment lost 6 bases and the V segment lost 7 bases, leaving 4 bases of the junction unmatched. CDR3 sequence: CASNAGGPGELFF. The CDR3 nucleotides read TGTGCCAGCAATGCGGGAGGACCCGGGGAGCTGTTTTTT.

Of note for this clone: Different DNA sequences within this sample yield the same CDR3. The rearrangement links TRBV30 to TRBJ1-1; D perhaps matches TRBD1 (6 bases). Trimming stripped 2 bases from V and 1 base from J, with 11 bases between. The CDR3 runs to 14 residues. Germline V CDR1 and CDR2: GTSNPN, SVGIG (reference sequence). The CDR3 region has the DNA TGTGCCTGGAGTCCAGGACAGCCGAACACTGAAGCTTTCTTT. It is translated as CAWSPGQPNTEAFF.

The chain is built from TRBV6-1 and TRBJ2-1; 8 nucleotides match TRBD2. Trimming took 5 bases from V and 6 from J; bases not matched to a gene: 9. Germline CDR1 and CDR2: MNHNS and SASEGT. The CDR3 sequence is 15 residues long. CDR3: CASSSLAGYFNEQFF. The CDR3 DNA reads TGTGCCAGCAGTTCGTTAGCGGGATACTTCAATGAGCAGTTCTTC.

This sequence joins TRBV10-3 and TRBJ2-3, with 7 bases aligning to TRBD1. Trimming at V came to 6 bases and at J to 2 bases, leaving 8 bases not matched to a gene. Germline V gives CDR1 ENHRY, CDR2 SYGVKD. CDR3 length equals 15 residues. The CDR3 sequence: CAIRVQGFYTDTQYF. As DNA, the CDR3 is TGTGCCATCAGAGTACAGGGGTTCTACACAGATACGCAGTATTTT.

The CDR3 DNA follows: TGTGCCAGCAGTGAAGCGGGGCTAGCGGGAGTGGAGACCCAGTACTTC. Protein: CASSEAGLAGVETQYF. The chain recombines TRBV2 with TRBJ2-5; 10 bases line up with TRBD2. CDR1 is SNHLY and CDR2 is FYNNEI in the germline V gene. V shed 0 bases, J shed 5 bases, and the junction held 6 bases outside the gene matches. This CDR3 has 16 amino acids.

J is TRBJ2-2 and V is TRBV4-2, with 14 bases aligning to TRBD2. Germline V lookup: CDR1 LGHNA, CDR2 YNFKEQ. CDR3 length: 18 residues. V lost 4 bases and J lost 4; bases outside the gene matches: 8. CDR3 sequence reads: CASSPRLAGGRFTGELFF. DNA of the CDR3: TGTGCCAGCAGCCCGAGACTAGCGGGAGGGAGGTTCACCGGGGAGCTGTTTTTT.

The CDR3 DNA reads as TGCAGTGCTAGAGACTCGGCGGGGCAGTTCTTC. This translates into CSARDSAGQFF. This chain uses TRBV20-1 with TRBJ2-1; perhaps TRBD2 as D (5 bases). Trimming took off 0 bases at V and 12 bases at J, with 9 bases between the two ends. Per germline, CDR1 DFQATT and CDR2 SNEGSKA (reference sequence). The CDR3 totals 11 residues.

The gene calls are TRBV10-3 and TRBJ1-2; a weak D match, TRBD1 (6 bases). Germline values: CDR1 ENHRY, CDR2 SYGVKD. This CDR3 is built from 14 residues. V was pared by 6 bases and J by 4 bases, with 15 bases between. The DNA of the CDR3 is TGTGCCATCAGAAGGTCAGGGGAGGGCTATGGCTACACCTTC. It is translated as CAIRRSGEGYGYTF.